This TCR beta chain was captured by sequencing in a study of metastatic and nonmetastatic thyroid tumors. Study details: Across blood and tumor or nodule tissue, repertoires from malignant and benign thyroid patients were compared with one another. Overall study findings and caveats: It was reported that TCR beta diversity was significantly higher in malignant thyroid tumors than benign nodules, in blood and tumor.

Study processing details: A classifier of distant metastasis in papillary thyroid cancer was built from CDR3 differences (across clinicopathological groups). TCRdb re-called the PCR reads via MiXCR. TCRdb's processing, not the authors', yielded these V and J calls. The sample has 75,000 to 95,000 clones, about 13% seen once. On this clone itself: The antigen remains undetermined.

The germline V gene has CDR1 MNHEY and CDR2 SVGEGT. Trimming shortened V by 5 bases and J by 4 bases, and 14 bases separated the two germline ends. There are 15 residues in the CDR3. Nobody among the patients had been given any treatment before thyroid surgery. Material: blood. This sequence joins TRBV6-2 or TRBV6-3 and TRBJ2-2, with D perhaps being TRBD1 or TRBD2 (5 bases each). This clonotype was sampled from a female donor with papillary thyroid cancer or a benign thyroid nodule (not recorded which). Some clones in this sample may be carry-over from other donors' samples. CDR3 DNA: TGTGCCAGCAGTCCAGGGAGTACCACCACCGGGGAGCTGTTTTTT. This codes for CASSPGSTTTGELFF.